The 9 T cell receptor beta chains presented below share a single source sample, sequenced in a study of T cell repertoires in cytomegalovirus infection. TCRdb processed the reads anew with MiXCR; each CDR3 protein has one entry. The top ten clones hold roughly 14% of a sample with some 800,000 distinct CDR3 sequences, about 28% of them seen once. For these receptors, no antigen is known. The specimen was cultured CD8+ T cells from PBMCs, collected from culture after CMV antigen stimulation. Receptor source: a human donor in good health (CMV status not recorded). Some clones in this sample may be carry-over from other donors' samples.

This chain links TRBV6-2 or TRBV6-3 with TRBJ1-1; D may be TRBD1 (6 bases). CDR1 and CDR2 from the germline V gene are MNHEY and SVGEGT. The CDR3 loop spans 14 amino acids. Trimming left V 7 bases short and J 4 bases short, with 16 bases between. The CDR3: CASKLTGGFTEAFF. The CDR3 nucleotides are TGTGCCAGCAAGTTGACAGGTGGGTTCACTGAAGCTTTCTTT.

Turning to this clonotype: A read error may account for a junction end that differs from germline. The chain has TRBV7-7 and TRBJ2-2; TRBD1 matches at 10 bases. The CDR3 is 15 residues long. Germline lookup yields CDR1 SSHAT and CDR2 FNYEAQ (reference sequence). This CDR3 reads CASSFGTGETGELFF. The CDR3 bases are TGTGCTAGCAGCTTTGGGACAGGGGAAACCGGGGAGCTGTTTTTT.

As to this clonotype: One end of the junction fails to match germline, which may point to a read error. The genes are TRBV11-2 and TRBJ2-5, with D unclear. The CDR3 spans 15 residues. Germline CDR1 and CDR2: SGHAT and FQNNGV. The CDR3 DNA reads TGTGCCAGCAGCTTAGCCCCCATCACAAAAGAGACCCGGTACTTC. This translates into CASSLAPITKETRYF.

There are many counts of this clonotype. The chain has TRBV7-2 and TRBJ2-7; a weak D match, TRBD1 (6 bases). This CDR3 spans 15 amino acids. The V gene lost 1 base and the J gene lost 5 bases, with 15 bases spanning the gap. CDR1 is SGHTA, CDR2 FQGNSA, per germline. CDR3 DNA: TGTGCCAGCAGCTTAGAAGGCAGGGGTAGGAACGAGCAGTACTTC. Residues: CASSLEGRGRNEQYF. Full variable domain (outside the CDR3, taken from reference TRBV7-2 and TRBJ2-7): GAGVSQSPSNKVTEKGKDVELRCDPISGHTALYWYRQSLGQGLEFLIYFQGNSAPDKSGLPSDRFSAERTGGSVSTLTIQRTQQEDSAVYLCASSLEGRGRNEQYFGPGTRLTVT.

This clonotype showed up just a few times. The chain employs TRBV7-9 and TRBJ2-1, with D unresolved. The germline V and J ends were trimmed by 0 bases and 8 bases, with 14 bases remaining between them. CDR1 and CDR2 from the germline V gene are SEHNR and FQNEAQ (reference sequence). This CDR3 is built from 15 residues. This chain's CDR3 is CASSLAGSLFDEQFF. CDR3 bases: TGTGCCAGCAGCTTAGCAGGCTCCCTGTTCGATGAGCAGTTCTTC.

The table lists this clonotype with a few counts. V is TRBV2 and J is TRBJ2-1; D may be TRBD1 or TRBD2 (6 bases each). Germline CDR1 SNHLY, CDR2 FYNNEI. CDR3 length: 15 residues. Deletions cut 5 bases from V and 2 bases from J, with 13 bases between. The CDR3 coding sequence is TGTGCCAGCAGTATCCCAGGGGAGGCCTACAATGAGCAGTTCTTC. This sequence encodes CASSIPGEAYNEQFF.

CDR3 protein: CASSLGRDSFF. The CDR3 DNA is TGTGCCAGCAGCTTAGGCAGGGATTCCTTCTTT. The chain has TRBV7-8 and TRBJ1-1; D may be TRBD1 (5 bases). Germline-derived CDR1 and CDR2 are SGHVS and FQNEAQ. This CDR3 has 11 residues. The germline V and J ends were trimmed by 1 base and 14 bases, with 11 bases remaining between them.

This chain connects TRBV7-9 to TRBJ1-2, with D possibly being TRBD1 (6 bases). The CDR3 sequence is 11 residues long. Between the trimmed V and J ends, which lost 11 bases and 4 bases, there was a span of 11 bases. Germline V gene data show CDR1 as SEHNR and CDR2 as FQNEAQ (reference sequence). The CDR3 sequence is CAADRSYGYTF. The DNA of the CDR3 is TGTGCCGCTGACAGGAGCTATGGCTACACCTTC.

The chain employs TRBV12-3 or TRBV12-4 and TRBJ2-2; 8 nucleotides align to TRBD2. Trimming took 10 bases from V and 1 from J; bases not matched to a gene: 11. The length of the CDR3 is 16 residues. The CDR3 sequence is CANTDERGKNTGELFF. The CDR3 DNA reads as TGTGCCAACACCGACGAGCGGGGGAAGAACACCGGGGAGCTGTTTTTT.